These 20 T cell receptor beta chains share one sample of origin, sequenced in a study of T cells in Graves' hyperthyroidism and ophthalmopathy. TCR beta CDR3 regions were amplified from RNA transcripts. TCR CDR3 regions were first amplified by RT-PCR with HTBI primers. Each CDR3 protein gets one entry after TCRdb re-called the multiplex PCR reads with MiXCR. The data hold roughly 40,000 distinct CDR3 sequences, with 50% to 55% observed a single time. The specimen was blood. These receptor sequences come from a man in his forties with Graves' ophthalmopathy.

On this clonotype itself: Lacking the conserved final phenylalanine or tryptophan, this CDR3 likely reflects a read error. The rearrangement joins TRBV15 to TRBJ2-3; 16 nucleotides match TRBD2. After removal of 5 bases from V and 0 bases from J, the junction contained 5 bases not matched to a gene. Germline V gene data show CDR1 as LNHNV and CDR2 as YYDKDF (reference sequence). The CDR3 has 18 residues. The chain's CDR3 is CATSPGTSGGGSTDTQYL. In DNA, the CDR3 is TGTGCCACCAGCCCTGGGACTAGCGGGGGGGGTAGCACAGATACGCAGTATTTA.

V usage is TRBV15 and J usage is TRBJ2-7, with D unresolved. Germline V CDR1 and CDR2: LNHNV, YYDKDF (reference sequence). CDR3 size: 13 residues. V was trimmed by 3 bases and J by 2 bases, leaving 8 bases between them. Written as DNA, the CDR3 is TGTGCCACCAGCAGTGCCGCGGCCTACGAGCAGTACTTC. As protein: CATSSAAAYEQYF.

This clonotype was recorded many times. This chain links TRBV19 with TRBJ2-2, with TRBD1 matching 10 bases. The CDR3 totals 17 residues. In germline, CDR1 is LNHDA, CDR2 SQIVND (reference sequence). V shed 4 bases, J shed 4 bases, and the junction held 9 bases outside the gene matches. The CDR3 sequence is CASSRLPGTGATGELFF. Written as DNA, the CDR3 is TGTGCCAGTAGTAGACTACCCGGGACAGGGGCCACCGGGGAGCTGTTTTTT.

This clonotype was seen ten or more times. The chain uses TRBV7-9 and TRBJ1-4; D gene ambiguous. V was cut by 3 bases and J by 2 bases, with 7 bases left in between. The CDR3 runs 14 residues. Germline V lookup: CDR1 SEHNR, CDR2 FQNEAQ (reference sequence). Here the CDR3 reads CASSLVGTNEKLFF. The CDR3 nucleotides are TGTGCCAGCAGCTTGGTAGGGACTAATGAAAAACTGTTTTTT.

The chain recombines TRBV10-3 with TRBJ2-3; D is perhaps TRBD2 (5 bases). From germline, CDR1 is ENHRY and CDR2 SYGVKD. This CDR3 spans 13 amino acids. V shed 10 bases and J shed 4 bases, with 15 bases lying between them. The CDR3 spells CATLGGASDTQYF. The CDR3 DNA follows: TGTGCCACCCTTGGAGGTGCTTCAGATACGCAGTATTTT.

This clonotype was observed many times. The missing conserved phenylalanine or tryptophan at the end of this CDR3 makes a read error likely. The chain couples TRBV12-3 or TRBV12-4 to TRBJ2-1; the match to TRBD2 covers 15 bases. V was pared by 6 bases and J by 8 bases, with 5 bases of the junction left unmatched. CDR3 length equals 15 residues. The chain's CDR3 is CASRGLAGGRDEQFL. As DNA, the CDR3 is TGTGCCAGCAGGGGACTAGCGGGAGGACGGGATGAGCAGTTCCTC.

This clonotype was detected only a few times. V is TRBV27 and J is TRBJ1-4; 10 bases fit TRBD1. Germline V CDR1 and CDR2: MNHEY, SMNVEV (reference sequence). The CDR3 is made up of 16 amino acids. J gave up 7 bases and V 2 bases, and 7 bases lay outside the gene matches. CDR3 sequence reads: CASSLGRGTGAEKLFF. As DNA, the CDR3 is TGTGCCAGCAGTTTAGGTCGGGGGACAGGGGCTGAAAAACTGTTTTTT.

This clonotype came up many times. The chain joins TRBV28 to TRBJ2-5, with D perhaps TRBD1 (6 bases). V shed 5 bases and J shed 2 bases, with 12 bases lying between them. Germline CDR1 MDHEN, CDR2 SYDVKM. The length of the CDR3 is 14 residues. The CDR3 spells CASSLPGTQETQYF. CDR3 nucleotides: TGTGCCAGCAGTCTACCAGGGACACAAGAGACCCAGTACTTC. The whole variable domain, remainder taken from reference TRBV28 and TRBJ2-5, is DVKVTQSSRYLVKRTGEKVFLECVQDMDHENMFWYRQDPGLGLRLIYFSYDVKMKEKGDIPEGYSVSREKKERFSLILESASTNQTSMYLCASSLPGTQETQYFGPGTRLLVL.

This clonotype was counted a single time. Just one base apart from a much larger clone, this may be a read error. The chain combines TRBV27 with TRBJ2-2; TRBD1 agrees at 9 bases. The CDR3 has 14 residues. V gave up 7 bases and J gave up 6 bases; unmatched junction bases: 6. Germline CDR1 reads MNHEY; CDR2 reads SMNVEV (reference sequence). The chain's CDR3 is CASNWTGVSGELFF. The CDR3 DNA sequence: TGTGCCAGCAATTGGACAGGGGTTTCCGGGGAGCTGTTTTTT.

The chain carries TRBV20-1 and TRBJ2-7; D may be TRBD2 (6 bases). Germline values: CDR1 DFQATT, CDR2 SNEGSKA (reference sequence). V was cut by 3 bases and J by 5 bases, with 20 bases left in between. The CDR3 is made up of 15 amino acids. CDR3 DNA sequence: TGCAGTGCTAGTCCGGGGGAGTCGGTGCGTGACGAGCAGTACTTC. It is translated as CSASPGESVRDEQYF.

The chain has TRBV7-3 and TRBJ2-3; 11 bases agree with TRBD2. V lost 1 base and J lost 6; bases outside the gene matches: 3. The CDR3 covers 15 residues. The germline CDR1 and CDR2 sequences are SGHTA and FQGTGA. The CDR3 bases are TGTGCCAGCAGCTTAAGGACTAGCGGGTCTGATACGCAGTATTTT. It codes for CASSLRTSGSDTQYF.

Regarding this clonotype: One end of the junction is discordant with germline, which a read error may explain. The V gene is TRBV14, the J gene TRBJ2-2, with unresolved D. The length of the CDR3 is 14 residues. CDR1 is SGHDN and CDR2 is FVKESK in the germline V gene. The CDR3 DNA is TGTGCCAACAGCCAAGTTCGCGGAACAGGGGAGCTGTTTTTT. It codes for CANSQVRGTGELFF.

In this sample, this clonotype turned up many times. The rearrangement links TRBV9 to TRBJ2-1, with D perhaps matching TRBD2 (5 bases). Germline CDR1 is SGDLS and CDR2 is YYNGEE. The CDR3 has 16 amino acids. V shed 0 bases and J shed 9 bases, with 19 bases lying between them. The CDR3 coding sequence is TGTGCCAGCAGCGTAGATGATGGGGAGCCTTCGGGTGAGCAGTTCTTC. As protein: CASSVDDGEPSGEQFF.

The table lists this clonotype with many counts. The V call is TRBV5-1, the J call TRBJ2-5; a possible D gene is TRBD1 (6 bases). Deletions cut 5 bases from V and 2 bases from J, with 10 bases between. The V gene's germline CDR1 is SGHRS and CDR2 YFSETQ. The CDR3 contains 13 residues. CDR3 DNA: TGCGCCAGCAGTACACAGGGACAAGAGACCCAGTACTTC. Residues: CASSTQGQETQYF.

The chain recombines TRBV19 with TRBJ1-2; the match to TRBD1 covers 7 bases. CDR3 length: 14 amino acids. The V and J ends lost 6 bases and 5 bases, in that order; junction bases with no gene match: 9. Germline lookup yields CDR1 LNHDA and CDR2 SQIVND (reference sequence). The CDR3 coding sequence is TGTGCCAGTAGGACTAGCGGGACAGCGTATGGCTACACCTTC. The encoded protein is CASRTSGTAYGYTF.

This clonotype was counted many times. The DNA for the CDR3 is TGTGCCAGCAGTTTATGGTTCAAGAGCTCCTATAATTCACCCCTCCACTTT. As protein: CASSLWFKSSYNSPLHF. J is TRBJ1-6 and V is TRBV28; no definite D call. V dropped 0 bases and J dropped 0 bases, with 9 bases sitting between them. Looked up from germline, CDR1 is MDHEN and CDR2 is SYDVKM. CDR3 length equals 17 residues.

Only one count was recorded for this clonotype. The chain is built from TRBV14 and TRBJ2-5, with a tentative D call TRBD1 (6 bases). Germline V gives CDR1 SGHDN, CDR2 FVKESK. CDR3 length: 13 residues. Trimming shortened V by 4 bases and J by 4 bases, and 10 bases separated the two germline ends. This chain's CDR3 is CASSRLRGETQYF. The CDR3 DNA reads as TGTGCCAGCAGCCGACTCAGGGGAGAGACCCAGTACTTC.

J is TRBJ2-7 and V is TRBV19; possible D gene TRBD1, 6 bases. Germline loops: CDR1 LNHDA, CDR2 SQIVND (reference sequence). CDR3 size: 15 residues. The ends were cut back, 4 bases at V and 2 bases at J, with 15 bases in the middle. The CDR3 nucleotides read TGTGCCAGTAGTAAGCGGACAGATGGGACCTACGAGCAGTACTTC. Translated, it gives CASSKRTDGTYEQYF.

This CDR3 is CASSLVGGGTGELFF. CDR3 coding DNA: TGTGCCAGCAGCCTGGTCGGGGGAGGAACCGGGGAGCTGTTTTTT. The genes are TRBV5-5 and TRBJ2-2, with D perhaps matching TRBD2 (6 bases). Germline CDR1 is SGHKS and CDR2 is YYEKEE (reference sequence). The CDR3 consists of 15 residues. Deletions cut 4 bases from V and 5 bases from J, with 15 bases between. The complete variable domain, with remaining parts taken from reference TRBV5-5 and TRBJ2-2, reads DAGVTQSPTHLIKTRGQQVTLRCSPISGHKSVSWYQQVLGQGPQFIFQYYEKEERGRGNFPDRFSARQFPNYSSELNVNALLLGDSALYLCASSLVGGGTGELFFGEGSRLTVL.

This clonotype occurred many times. The chain is built from TRBV6-5 and TRBJ1-4; TRBD1 matches at 7 bases. CDR1 MNHEY and CDR2 SVGAGI come from the germline V gene. The CDR3 loop spans 16 amino acids. V lost 4 bases, J lost 4 bases, and 9 bases stayed unmatched. CDR3 bases: TGTGCCAGCAGTTCCACCGGGGACAGAAATAATGAAAAACTGTTTTTT. Encoded protein: CASSSTGDRNNEKLFF.